These 24 T cell receptor beta chains were all obtained from the same sample, sequenced in a study of blood T cell repertoires in COVID-19. TCRdb's table, derived via immunoSEQ multiplex PCR, lists solely in-frame clones and lacks some. This table has over 250,000 clones, about 89% appearing once. Sequenced input: PBMCs or T cells enriched from blood (not recorded which). These receptors were collected from a woman between 25 and 40 years old who had recovered from COVID-19.

The CDR3 spells CASSLTETYEQYF. CDR3 nucleotide sequence: TGTGCCAGCAGCCTGACAGAGACCTACGAGCAGTACTTC. The chain links TRBV5-5 to TRBJ2-7, with D tentatively TRBD1 (5 bases). The CDR3 contains 13 residues. Looked up from germline, CDR1 is SGHKS and CDR2 is YYEKEE (reference sequence). Trimming left V 4 bases short and J 2 bases short, with 10 bases between.

This clone has just a few counts. This chain links TRBV5-1 with TRBJ1-1; D remains ambiguous. The CDR3 length is 13 residues. Between the trimmed V and J ends, which lost 0 bases and 0 bases, there was a span of 3 bases. CDR1 SGHRS and CDR2 YFSETQ come from the germline V gene. Here the CDR3 reads CASSLGMNTEAFF. The CDR3 bases are TGCGCCAGCAGCTTGGGTATGAACACTGAAGCTTTCTTT.

This clone has a handful of counts. This chain links TRBV5-1 with TRBJ1-1, with D maybe TRBD1 (6 bases). Germline CDR1 reads SGHRS; CDR2 reads YFSETQ. The CDR3 length is 14 residues. The V end lost 0 bases, the J end lost 5 bases, and 11 bases lay between the germline ends. The CDR3 nucleotides read TGCGCCAGCAGCTTGGTACAGGGAAGGACTGAAGCTTTCTTT. Translated: CASSLVQGRTEAFF.

The chain uses TRBV5-1 and TRBJ2-3; D possibly corresponds to TRBD1 (5 bases). The CDR3 extends over 13 amino acids. Trimming pared 8 bases from V and 2 bases from J, leaving 12 bases between. The V gene's germline CDR1 is SGHRS and CDR2 YFSETQ. The DNA of the CDR3 is TGCGCCAGTGGGTCAGGGCTCACAGATACGCAGTATTTT. Translated, it gives CASGSGLTDTQYF.

The J gene is TRBJ1-4, the V gene TRBV3-1 (or the pseudogene TRBV3-2), with TRBD1 matching 9 bases. J was trimmed by 6 bases and V by 0 bases; bases with no gene match: 5. This CDR3 has 16 amino acids. From germline, CDR1 is LGHDT and CDR2 YNNKEL (reference sequence). CDR3 nucleotides: TGTGCCAGCAGCCAAGAATGGACAGGGGAGTATGAAAAACTGTTTTTT. This translates into CASSQEWTGEYEKLFF.

The chain combines TRBV5-1 with TRBJ1-2, with 8 positions matching TRBD1. Trimming at V came to 4 bases and at J to 4 bases, leaving 9 bases not matched to a gene. Germline CDR1 and CDR2: SGHRS and YFSETQ. The CDR3 is 15 residues long. For the CDR3, the DNA is TGCGCCAGCAGCGAGACAGGGGTGTGGGGCTATGGCTACACCTTC. It yields the protein CASSETGVWGYGYTF. Supplemented by reference TRBV5-1 and TRBJ1-2, the full variable domain reads KAGVTQTPRYLIKTRGQQVTLSCSPISGHRSVSWYQQTPGQGLQFLFEYFSETQRNKGNFPGRFSGRQFSNSRSEMNVSTLELGDSALYLCASSETGVWGYGYTFGSGTRLTVV.

J is TRBJ1-1 and V is TRBV4-1; D is ambiguous. In germline, CDR1 is MGHRA, CDR2 YSYEKL. V was trimmed by 1 base and J by 7 bases, leaving 16 bases between them. The CDR3 has 15 residues. The CDR3 sequence is CASSQGPDSGYEAFF. DNA for the CDR3: TGCGCCAGCAGCCAAGGGCCCGATTCGGGGTATGAAGCTTTCTTT.

Only one count was recorded for this clone. This chain joins TRBV10-3 and TRBJ2-2; 7 bases match TRBD2. The V segment lost 6 bases and the J segment 0 bases; nucleotides outside the gene matches: 16. The CDR3 sequence is 19 residues long. Per germline, CDR1 ENHRY and CDR2 SYGVKD. CDR3 in amino acids: CAIRPTLWAGDANTGELFF. The CDR3, as DNA: TGTGCCATCAGACCCACCCTCTGGGCGGGGGACGCGAACACCGGGGAGCTGTTTTTT.

The chain recombines TRBV7-2 with TRBJ2-5; possible D gene TRBD2, 6 bases. Germline CDR1 SGHTA, CDR2 FQGNSA. This CDR3 has 15 residues. Between the trimmed V and J ends, which lost 7 bases and 2 bases, there was a span of 17 bases. CDR3 coding DNA: TGTGCCAGCACCCTCCCTGGGGGGAGACAAGAGACCCAGTACTTC. It yields the protein CASTLPGGRQETQYF.

CDR3 sequence (DNA): TGTGCCAGCAGTACGACAGGGGAAGGAGCTTTCTTT. It is translated as CASSTTGEGAFF. J is TRBJ1-1 and V is TRBV28; TRBD1 matches 8 bases. The germline V gene encodes CDR1 MDHEN and CDR2 SYDVKM. V lost 5 bases to trimming and J lost 10 bases; unmatched junction nucleotides: 6. There are 12 residues in the CDR3.

V and J are TRBV7-2 and TRBJ2-1, with 9 bases identical to TRBD1. This CDR3 has 15 amino acids. CDR1 is SGHTA and CDR2 is FQGNSA in the germline V gene. J was trimmed by 2 bases and V by 7 bases; bases with no gene match: 6. This chain's CDR3 is CASNQDRGPYNEQFF. The CDR3 DNA follows: TGTGCCAGCAACCAGGACAGGGGACCCTACAATGAGCAGTTCTTC.

The chain carries TRBV19 and TRBJ1-5; D call uncertain. The germline V gene encodes CDR1 LNHDA and CDR2 SQIVND (reference sequence). Trimming took off 2 bases at V and 0 bases at J, with 20 bases between the two ends. The CDR3 covers 19 residues. The CDR3 DNA reads TGTGCCAGTAGTATATTGGGAGGGTCCCTCCGTTATAGCAATCAGCCCCAGCATTTT. Protein product: CASSILGGSLRYSNQPQHF.

This clone was recorded only once. The gene calls are TRBV3-1 (or the pseudogene TRBV3-2) and TRBJ1-2; 10 bases match TRBD1. The CDR3 spans 14 residues. The germline V gene encodes CDR1 LGHDT and CDR2 YNNKEL (reference sequence). Trimming at V came to 4 bases and at J to 5 bases, leaving 4 bases not matched to a gene. The CDR3 DNA sequence: TGTGCCAGCAGCCGGGACAGGGGTCTATATGGCTACACCTTC. Encoded protein: CASSRDRGLYGYTF.

This clone was picked up one time. The rearrangement joins TRBV7-9 to TRBJ1-2; 8 bases map to TRBD1. This CDR3 is built from 13 residues. The V and J ends lost 8 bases and 3 bases, in that order; junction bases with no gene match: 5. Germline V gene data show CDR1 as SEHNR and CDR2 as FQNEAQ (reference sequence). The DNA for the CDR3 is TGTGCCAGCGAAGACAGGGGAGACTATGGCTACACCTTC. Its protein is CASEDRGDYGYTF.

The rearrangement joins TRBV6-5 to TRBJ1-2, with unresolved D. This CDR3 has 14 amino acids. The V gene lost 1 base and the J gene lost 11 bases, with 17 bases spanning the gap. CDR1 is MNHEY and CDR2 is SVGAGI in the germline V gene. The CDR3: CASSYYSGNLYYTF. CDR3 sequence (DNA): TGTGCCAGCAGTTACTACTCCGGGAACTTATATTACACCTTC.

The gene calls are TRBV4-1 and TRBJ1-3, with D maybe TRBD1 (6 bases). Trimming removed 3 bases from V and 0 bases from J, with 12 bases in between. This CDR3 is built from 16 residues. CDR1 and CDR2 from the germline V gene are MGHRA and YSYEKL. CDR3 amino acids: CASSQAKDSSGNTIYF. For the CDR3, the DNA is TGCGCCAGCAGCCAGGCTAAGGACAGCTCTGGAAACACCATATATTTT.

The chain is built from TRBV25-1 and TRBJ2-1; 9 bases match TRBD2. CDR1 MGHDK and CDR2 SYGVNS come from the germline V gene. CDR3 length: 13 residues. V dropped 6 bases and J dropped 7; count of bases not matched to a gene: 4. CDR3 sequence: CASSRGRENEQFF. The CDR3 DNA reads TGTGCCAGCAGCCGCGGGAGGGAGAATGAGCAGTTCTTC.

V usage is TRBV4-1 and J usage is TRBJ1-4, with 9 bases identical to TRBD1. From germline, CDR1 is MGHRA and CDR2 YSYEKL. The CDR3 covers 17 residues. The ends lost 2 bases at V and 11 bases at J; junction bases unmatched: 15. The CDR3 here is CASSQPKDRGSVRKLFF. The CDR3 DNA reads as TGCGCCAGCAGCCAACCTAAGGACAGGGGTTCGGTGAGGAAACTGTTTTTT.

The chain combines TRBV3-1 (or the pseudogene TRBV3-2) with TRBJ2-5; 16 bases agree with TRBD2. Germline V gene sequence: CDR1 LGHDT, CDR2 YNNKEL (reference sequence). Germline trimming cut 3 bases from V and 1 base from J; bases unmatched to any gene: 2. The CDR3 sequence is 17 residues long. The DNA for the CDR3 is TGTGCCAGCAGCCAGGGACTAGCGGGGGGGTTCCAAGAGACCCAGTACTTC. This translates into CASSQGLAGGFQETQYF.

J is TRBJ2-4 and V is TRBV7-2, with 9 bases matching TRBD2. With 4 bases clipped from V and 12 bases from J, the junction kept 10 bases outside the gene matches. Germline CDR1 reads SGHTA; CDR2 reads FQGNSA. This CDR3 comprises 14 residues. The CDR3 DNA sequence: TGTGCCAGCAGCTATAGCGGGGGCCCCACGACTCAGTACTTC. Encoded protein: CASSYSGGPTTQYF.

The rearrangement joins TRBV18 to TRBJ2-7; TRBD1 might be the D (5 bases). The CDR3 runs 15 residues. V was shortened by 0 bases and J by 3 bases, with 12 bases between the two germline ends. Germline V lookup: CDR1 KGHSH, CDR2 LQKENI. CDR3 sequence (DNA): TGTGCCAGCTCACCACCGTCAAGGGGCGGCTACGAGCAGTACTTC. Translation gives CASSPPSRGGYEQYF. The full variable domain, completed using reference TRBV18 and TRBJ2-7, is NAGVMQNPRHLVRRRGQEARLRCSPMKGHSHVYWYRQLPEEGLKFMVYLQKENIIDESGMPKERFSAEFPKEGPSILRIQQVVRGDSAAYFCASSPPSRGGYEQYFGPGTRLTVT.

The chain is built from TRBV5-1 and TRBJ1-6; TRBD1 matches at 7 bases. The CDR3 is 16 residues long. After removal of 0 bases from V and 4 bases from J, the junction contained 4 bases not matched to a gene. The germline CDR1 and CDR2 sequences are SGHRS and YFSETQ. As DNA, the CDR3 is TGCGCCAGCAGCTTGGCCGGGACAGATTATAATTCACCCCTCCACTTT. Amino acid sequence: CASSLAGTDYNSPLHF.

The CDR3 bases are TGCGCCAGCAGCCAAGCTCGAGGATATGGCTACACCTTC. It yields the protein CASSQARGYGYTF. The chain has TRBV4-1 and TRBJ1-2; D gene ambiguous. V lost 1 base and J lost 5, with 8 bases in between. The CDR3 runs 13 residues. Germline V CDR1 and CDR2: MGHRA, YSYEKL.

CDR3 in DNA: TGTGCCAGCAGTGAGACAGGGCTTTGGGAGCAGTACTTC. Translated: CASSETGLWEQYF. The V gene is TRBV6-1, the J gene TRBJ2-7; TRBD1 matches at 7 bases. Unmatched junction bases numbered 6, after V lost 3 bases and J lost 7 bases. Germline values: CDR1 MNHNS, CDR2 SASEGT. The CDR3 is made up of 13 amino acids.